These 13 T cell receptor beta chains originate from one sample sequenced in a study of blood T cell repertoires in COVID-19. Data came from immunoSEQ multiplex PCR; TCRdb stores just in-frame clones and leaves some out. The table records some 150,000 clones, around 84% of them present only once. Sequencing used peripheral blood. The origin of the receptors is a woman between 65 and 79 years old with COVID-19, enrolled during active disease.

The chain has TRBV2 and TRBJ1-1, with 9 bases lining up with TRBD1. The CDR3 sequence is 14 residues long. Looked up from germline, CDR1 is SNHLY and CDR2 is FYNNEI. J was trimmed by 0 bases and V by 5 bases; bases with no gene match: 1. CDR3 DNA sequence: TGTGCCAGCAGTAGACAGGGGGTGAACACTGAAGCTTTCTTT. Protein sequence: CASSRQGVNTEAFF.

The chain has TRBV11-1 and TRBJ1-1, with D possibly being TRBD1 (5 bases). This CDR3 spans 15 amino acids. Looked up from germline, CDR1 is SGHAT and CDR2 is FQDESV (reference sequence). Trimming shortened V by 5 bases and J by 4 bases, and 17 bases separated the two germline ends. The CDR3 reads CASSRPQGLGTEAFF. The CDR3 coding sequence is TGTGCCAGCAGCCGACCGCAGGGATTGGGCACTGAAGCTTTCTTT.

The CDR3 region is CASSQDRGHGAFF. Here the CDR3 DNA reads TGTGCCAGCAGCCAAGACAGGGGGCATGGAGCTTTCTTT. V is TRBV3-1 (or the pseudogene TRBV3-2) and J is TRBJ1-1; the match to TRBD1 covers 8 bases. Germline V gives CDR1 LGHDT, CDR2 YNNKEL (reference sequence). The CDR3 extends over 13 amino acids. With 0 bases clipped from V and 10 bases from J, the junction kept 4 bases outside the gene matches.

The V gene is TRBV7-2, the J gene TRBJ1-5; D possibly corresponds to TRBD1 (5 bases). Germline V CDR1 and CDR2: SGHTA, FQGNSA. This CDR3 region has 15 residues. Trimming removed 4 bases from V and 6 bases from J, with 16 bases in between. The chain's CDR3 is CASSWDAGEGQPQHF. The CDR3, as DNA: TGTGCCAGCAGCTGGGACGCGGGGGAGGGTCAGCCCCAGCATTTT.

The table lists this clone with a count of one. V and J are TRBV2 and TRBJ2-7; 14 nucleotides line up with TRBD2. V lost 7 bases, J lost 0 bases, and 11 bases stayed unmatched. CDR3 length: 18 residues. The germline V gene encodes CDR1 SNHLY and CDR2 FYNNEI. The CDR3 protein is CASTAGTSGGRSSYEQYV. The DNA for the CDR3 is TGTGCCAGCACCGCCGGGACTAGCGGGGGCCGCAGCTCCTACGAGCAGTACGTC.

The gene calls are TRBV5-4 and TRBJ2-6; tentative D call: TRBD2 (6 bases). This CDR3 is 16 amino acids long. Germline CDR1 SGHNT, CDR2 YYREEE (reference sequence). Deletions cut 4 bases from V and 6 bases from J, with 17 bases between. CDR3 residues: CASSPFRRAEANVLTF. CDR3 nucleotides: TGTGCCAGCAGCCCCTTTCGGAGGGCAGAGGCCAACGTCCTGACTTTC. Full variable domain (rest looked up from reference TRBV5-4 and TRBJ2-6): ETGVTQSPTHLIKTRGQQVTLRCSSQSGHNTVSWYQQALGQGPQFIFQYYREEENGRGNFPPRFSGLQFPNYSSELNVNALELDDSALYLCASSPFRRAEANVLTFGAGSRLTVL.

This chain joins TRBV7-8 and TRBJ2-3; 10 nucleotides match TRBD2. The CDR3 sequence is 16 residues long. Germline lookup yields CDR1 SGHVS and CDR2 FQNEAQ. The V segment lost 1 base and the J segment 3 bases; nucleotides outside the gene matches: 4. In DNA form, the CDR3 reads TGTGCCAGCAGCTTAGTTAGCGGGGGGCAGACAGATACGCAGTATTTT. Protein sequence: CASSLVSGGQTDTQYF.

CDR3: CASSIWVGGLNTDTQYF. The CDR3 DNA is TGTGCCAGTAGTATTTGGGTAGGGGGTCTCAACACAGATACGCAGTATTTT. V is TRBV19 and J is TRBJ2-3; tentatively, D is TRBD1 (6 bases). This CDR3 has 17 amino acids. Per the germline V gene, CDR1 is LNHDA and CDR2 is SQIVND (reference sequence). V was trimmed by 3 bases and J by 2 bases, leaving 18 bases between them.

This chain uses TRBV28 with TRBJ2-1, with 11 bases matching TRBD2. The CDR3 totals 14 residues. The germline V gene encodes CDR1 MDHEN and CDR2 SYDVKM. Unmatched junction bases numbered 8, after V lost 7 bases and J lost 9 bases. The CDR3 coding sequence is TGTGCCAGCACACTAGCGGGAGATGTTATTGAGCAGTTCTTC. Translated: CASTLAGDVIEQFF.

With regard to this clone: The identical CDR3 is also encoded by other nucleotide sequences in the sample. This chain connects TRBV15 to TRBJ1-1; D uncertain. V was pared by 0 bases and J by 1 base, with 3 bases between. Looked up from germline, CDR1 is LNHNV and CDR2 is YYDKDF (reference sequence). CDR3 size: 13 residues. The CDR3 is CATSRDRNTEAFF. The CDR3 bases are TGTGCCACCAGCAGAGACAGGAACACTGAAGCTTTCTTT.

The V and J genes are TRBV2 and TRBJ2-7; 9 positions agree with TRBD1. The CDR3 length is 19 residues. V was pared by 8 bases and J by 0 bases, with 20 bases of the junction left unmatched. Germline CDR1 SNHLY, CDR2 FYNNEI. CDR3 sequence: CASSSRGTGRERSSYEQYF. In DNA, the CDR3 is TGTGCCAGCTCATCCCGCGGGACAGGGAGAGAGAGGAGCTCCTACGAGCAGTACTTC.

The gene calls are TRBV28 and TRBJ1-4, with 10 bases aligning to TRBD1. Per the germline V gene, CDR1 is MDHEN and CDR2 is SYDVKM. V was pared by 5 bases and J by 8 bases, with 8 bases of the junction left unmatched. The CDR3 is 15 residues long. The CDR3 loop reads CASSGRDRGNEKLFF. The CDR3 nucleotides read TGTGCCAGCAGTGGCCGGGACAGGGGAAACGAAAAACTGTTTTTT.

The chain carries TRBV28 and TRBJ1-1, with D perhaps matching TRBD1 (5 bases). Trimming shortened V by 7 bases and J by 7 bases, and 22 bases separated the two germline ends. This CDR3 has 15 amino acids. Per the germline V gene, CDR1 is MDHEN and CDR2 is SYDVKM. The CDR3 DNA is TGTGCCAGCATTCCTTCGGGGGGGTATCAGCGTGAAGCTTTCTTT. Protein: CASIPSGGYQREAFF.